This TCR beta chain was sequenced in a study of T cell responses to AZD1222 COVID-19 vaccine. A word on this clone: Its antigen is unidentified.

The germline gives CDR1 SEHNR, CDR2 FQNEAQ (reference sequence). Trimming removed 4 bases from V and 6 bases from J, with 7 bases in between. The CDR3 is 11 residues long. General study points: Baseline antibody screening turned up just a handful of seropositive AZD1222 recipients. Among the donors, most were white British and more were female, and clonal diversity was possibly underestimated.

Measured with immunoSEQ multiplex PCR; TCRdb has only the in-frame clones, and not every one. The repertoire includes some 150,000 clones, about 88% of them detected once, and 3% to 3.5% sits in the top ten. Specimen: peripheral blood, collected 28 days after the second AZD1222 dose. V usage is TRBV7-9 and J usage is TRBJ2-7, with D uncertain. The TCR sequence derives from an adult who received the AZD1222 COVID-19 vaccine. CDR3 sequence: CASSYYGEQYF. The DNA of the CDR3 is TGTGCCAGCAGCTATTACGGCGAGCAGTACTTC.